The following is a T cell receptor (beta chain) sequence with its context. No cognate antigen has been identified for it. No base quality values were provided; no much bigger clone lies one nucleotide off. Per the germline V gene, SGHTA is the CDR1 and FQGTGA is the CDR2. V is pared back by 2 bases and J by 2 bases, with 10 bases lying between the germline termini. Spanning cysteine to phenylalanine, the CDR3 consists of 15 amino acids. Only CDR3 DNA remains: 45 bases, in frame from the first base. This entry comes from a study of blood T cell repertoires in COVID-19 (dated by TCRdb to 2018 to 2020). Concerning the study at large: The collaborator samples originated in the United States, Italy and Spain and spanned the acute and convalescent phases of COVID-19. The prospective study material was composed of cDNA or gDNA derived from T cells, B-cell-depleted T cells, or PBMCs. The repertoires were released in a freely available public database intended as a resource for research on the immune response to SARS-CoV-2. Samples came from the ongoing ImmuneRACE study (first 160 participants) plus 1,254 subjects from 6 global collaborators. A de-identified subject ID, COVID-19 status, age in years and sex were almost always included in the sample metadata. Deeply sampled blood TCRbeta repertoires from subjects exposed to, actively infected with, or recovered from COVID-19 were included in the dataset. HLA class I and class II types, where available, came from metadata supplied by the sample provider rather than from assay-based typing.

TCRbeta CDR3 regions were amplified from genomic DNA using the immunoSEQ Assay, a bias-controlled multiplex PCR. The original pipeline was this. The number of nucleated cells in each sample was estimated from the amplification of reference gene primers within the assay. To quantify the absolute abundance of each unique TCRbeta CDR3 rearrangement, sequence reads were collapsed and filtered. For each sample, productive Simpson clonality was calculated as the square root of Simpson's diversity index across productive rearrangements. The source is immuneACCESS, and TCRdb retained only in-frame sequences with V and J called. Part of the clones is not carried over; for the studies checked, unresolved V genes explain less than half of this, and the remainder is unexplained. V and J calls and clone size are given by that table; D and trimming were obtained from the DNA. The sample table contains 300,000 to 350,000 clones; only one count was recorded for almost 90% of them. 7% to 8% of the sample goes to the ten largest clones.

Broad study findings and their caveats: The amount of clinical and demographic metadata varied by source and participant and was provided uncurated.

One collaborating source in Seattle enrolled patients during active infection and followed them longitudinally through the course of disease. Whole blood was collected in K2EDTA tubes by collaborating institutions according to the institutions' own protocols. Collaborator samples were shipped for TCRbeta analysis as frozen whole blood, isolated PBMCs, or DNA extracted from either sample type. The sequence was collected from a woman between 65 and 79 years old with COVID-19, enrolled during active disease. Recombination joined TRBV7-3 with TRBJ2-1, with TRBD2 tentatively as D gene (7 bases match). Sequencing was performed on peripheral blood. The DNA sequence reads TGTGCCAGCAGCTTATTGGGGGGGCCCTACAATGAGCAGTTCTTC. Translated, this gives CASSLLGGPYNEQFF.